The 7 T cell receptor beta chains below were found in one sample sequenced in a study of somatic mutations in cytotoxic T cells in rheumatoid arthritis. Generated by immunoSEQ multiplex PCR, the TCRdb table keeps only in-frame clones and is missing some. The data show 15,000 to 20,000 clones, with around 80% seen just once and about 10% held by the top ten. Sequenced material: CD8+ T cells sorted from blood. The source is an adult with rheumatoid arthritis.

This clone was observed a single time. This chain links TRBV30 with TRBJ1-4; 9 bases align to TRBD1. J lost 6 bases, V lost 3 bases, and 5 bases had no gene match. CDR1 GTSNPN and CDR2 SVGIG come from the germline V gene (reference sequence). The CDR3 is made up of 14 amino acids. The CDR3 is CAWSRGQGHEKLFF. CDR3 bases: TGTGCCTGGAGCCGGGGACAGGGACATGAAAAACTGTTTTTT.

V is TRBV6-4 and J is TRBJ2-1, with D possibly matching TRBD2 (5 bases). The CDR3 has 17 amino acids. Trimming pared 10 bases from V and 4 bases from J, leaving 26 bases between. Germline values: CDR1 MRHNA, CDR2 SNTAGT. DNA of the CDR3: TGTGCCAAATCTTCTCCCCCGCGGGCCCCTTTATACAATGAGCAGTTCTTC. Protein sequence: CAKSSPPRAPLYNEQFF.

The chain employs TRBV6-5 and TRBJ1-1; TRBD1 might be the D (5 bases). CDR1 and CDR2 (germline): MNHEY, SVGAGI. V was trimmed by 7 bases and J by 5 bases, leaving 17 bases between them. The CDR3 extends over 14 amino acids. CDR3 protein: CASTPGTTGTEAFF. The CDR3 coding sequence is TGTGCCAGCACCCCGGGGACTACGGGGACTGAAGCTTTCTTT.

This sequence joins TRBV19 and TRBJ1-3; a weak D match, TRBD1 (5 bases). CDR1 is LNHDA, CDR2 SQIVND, per germline (reference sequence). Trimming took 3 bases from V and 0 from J, leaving 12 bases between them. The CDR3 contains 16 residues. CDR3 nucleotides: TGTGCCAGTAGTATTTACAGGTCCTTCTCTGGAAACACCATATATTTT. Protein sequence: CASSIYRSFSGNTIYF.

This chain connects TRBV19 to TRBJ1-1, with a possible D match to TRBD1 (6 bases). There are 18 residues in the CDR3. With 0 bases removed from V and 6 bases from J, the gap between germline ends came to 23 bases. Per germline, CDR1 LNHDA and CDR2 SQIVND (reference sequence). CDR3: CASSIDRNRQAEGPEAFF. The CDR3 bases are TGTGCCAGTAGTATAGATCGCAACAGACAGGCGGAAGGGCCTGAAGCTTTCTTT.

V and J are TRBV6-5 and TRBJ2-3; no clear D gene. V shed 2 bases and J shed 0 bases, with 3 bases lying between them. Germline V gene lookup returns CDR1 MNHEY and CDR2 SVGAGI. The CDR3 spans 13 residues. The CDR3 sequence is CASSYASTDTQYF. Written as DNA, the CDR3 is TGTGCCAGCAGTTACGCCAGCACAGATACGCAGTATTTT.

The genes are TRBV30 and TRBJ1-5, with no clear D. Germline V gives CDR1 GTSNPN, CDR2 SVGIG (reference sequence). V was pared by 0 bases and J by 4 bases, with 7 bases between. This CDR3 contains 13 residues. This CDR3 is CAWSVAQNQPQHF. The CDR3 bases are TGTGCCTGGAGTGTAGCCCAGAATCAGCCCCAGCATTTT.